This T cell receptor beta chain was profiled in a study of blood T cells in healthy people across ages. CDR3 length equals 14 residues. V was pared by 1 base and J by 10 bases, with 14 bases between. Per the germline V gene, CDR1 is MGHRA and CDR2 is YSYEKL. Alongside a J-beta primer mix, a sample-barcoded 5' primer served in a second PCR lasting about 7 to 12 cycles. TCRdb reprocessed the 5' RACE reads via MiXCR and lists one record per CDR3 protein. The sample records over 1,500,000 distinct CDR3 sequences, approximately 40% being singletons. The chain couples TRBV4-1 to TRBJ2-1, with D tentatively TRBD2 (5 bases). Material for sequencing was blood. The sequence came from a human donor in good health. The CDR3 DNA reads as TGCGCCAGCAGCCAAGTTTCCTATCGAGGGGAGCAGTTCTTC. Encoded protein: CASSQVSYRGEQFF.